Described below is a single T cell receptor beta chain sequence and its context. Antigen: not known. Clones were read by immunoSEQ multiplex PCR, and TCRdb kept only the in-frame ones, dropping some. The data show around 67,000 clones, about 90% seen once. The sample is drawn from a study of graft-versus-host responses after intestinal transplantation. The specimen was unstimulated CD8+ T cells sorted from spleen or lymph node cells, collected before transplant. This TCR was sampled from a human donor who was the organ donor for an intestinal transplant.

Here the CDR3 reads CASSFPTGETDTQYF. The CDR3 DNA is TGTGCCAGCAGCTTTCCGACAGGGGAAACAGATACGCAGTATTTT. V gene TRBV7-9 combines with J gene TRBJ2-3; the match to TRBD1 covers 8 bases. The CDR3 consists of 15 residues. CDR1 and CDR2 (germline): SEHNR, FQNEAQ (reference sequence). V shed 3 bases, J shed 3 bases, and the junction held 5 bases outside the gene matches.